This TCR beta chain was recovered during a study of human CD4 T cells and Enterobacteriaceae. CDR1 is MRHNA, CDR2 SNTAGT, per germline. The CDR3 extends over 14 amino acids. Trimming at V came to 4 bases and at J to 7 bases, leaving 6 bases not matched to a gene. Generated by immunoSEQ multiplex PCR, the TCRdb table keeps only in-frame clones and is missing some. Among 1,000 to 1,500 clones listed, less than 60% were seen once. FACS sorting after 6-7 days collected CFSE-low CD25+ ICOS+ proliferating activated T cells. Irradiated autologous monocytes pulsed with antigen were cultured at a 2:1 ratio with CFSE-labeled memory CD4+ T cells. All CD4+ cells other than CD45RA+CCR7+CD95- naive cells were sorted as memory, over 98% pure. CD4 and CD14 magnetic microbeads positively selected total CD4+ T cells and monocytes. This clone is judged medium-sized (0.01 to 0.1%).

Input material: bacteria-reactive CD4+ T cells grown in culture. The subset denotes: CFSE-low proliferating memory CD4 T cells sorted after in vitro stimulation with a heat-inactivated bacterium or M. tuberculosis lysate. This clonotype was sampled from a human donor in good health. This sequence joins TRBV6-4 and TRBJ2-1, with 8 bases identical to TRBD2. This CDR3 reads CASSVAGRSNEQFF. CDR3 DNA: TGTGCCAGCAGTGTAGCGGGGAGGTCTAATGAGCAGTTCTTC.